This T cell receptor (beta chain) stems from a study of CXCR3-negative and CXCR3-positive naive CD8 T cells. Study-level points and caveats: Higher TRB CDR3 hydrophobicity marked CXCR3-positive naive cells relative to CXCR3-negative naive cells. Both naive subsets, CXCR3-negative and CXCR3-positive, displayed similar TRBV-TRBJ usage, unlike memory cells. Diversity proved comparably high across both naive subsets and much lower in memory CD8+ cells.

CDR1 is MNHEY, CDR2 SMNVEV, per germline (reference sequence). The CDR3 runs to 14 residues. As to this clonotype: Its antigen is unknown.

Via 5' RACE with UMI labels, TRB cDNA libraries were prepared. TCRdb reprocessed the 5' RACE reads; each CDR3 protein has one entry and no DNA is given. The sample shows some 130,000 distinct CDR3 sequences, and about 0.44% sits with its ten largest clones. In triplicate, each CD8+ T cell subset was sorted at some 300,000 cells per replicate. V is TRBV27 and J is TRBJ2-5; absent DNA, TCRdb's TRBD2 call cannot be checked. The source material was naive CXCR3- CD8+ T cells from blood. The subset denotes: CD45RO-CCR7+CD27+CD95- naive CD8+ T cells lacking CXCR3 (TNR3-). This receptor was obtained from a human donor in good health. Some clones in this sample may be carry-over from other donors' samples. The CDR3 here is CASSLWGGSETQYF.